This T cell receptor (beta chain) was recorded in a study of beta chain features in type 1 diabetes. In the study overall: Patients looked much like healthy donors when it came to age, gender and cell yields. Study-wide results and limits: Moderate but significant shortening of TCRB CDR3s was recorded in all four CD4+ subsets from Type 1 diabetes patients. The cDNA sequencing approach could over-represent high-TCR-expressing cells.

V lost 4 bases and J lost 2; bases outside the gene matches: 7. CDR3 length: 17 amino acids. Germline CDR1 reads SGHRS; CDR2 reads YFSETQ. Reverse transcription of all isolated RNA meant that expressed TCRB transcripts were sequenced. The protocol was immunoSEQ multiplex PCR, while the TCRdb copy is restricted to in-frame clones and leaves out a portion. Of approximately 300,000 clones in the sample, about 10% were seen once. The table lists this clone with a few counts. Antigen: not known. The rearrangement uses TRBV5-1 and TRBJ2-7; 15 nucleotides agree with TRBD2. The clonotype comes from a woman under 40 in good health. The sample comprised naive CD4+ T cells from blood. The CDR3 DNA follows: TGCGCCAGCAGCCGTCCGGGACTAGCGGGAGGAGCCTACGAGCAGTACTTC. Translated, it gives CASSRPGLAGGAYEQYF.